This T cell receptor beta chain was retrieved from a study of regulatory T cells in long-lasting Graves disease. Concerning this clonotype itself: Its antigen is not known.

Germline loops: CDR1 MNHNS, CDR2 SASEGT. J gave up 3 bases and V 5 bases, and 9 bases lay outside the gene matches. This CDR3 is 16 amino acids long. Findings and limits, study-wide: Persistent disease exhibited a predilection for TRBV28, TRBJ1-2 and TRBJ2-5.

This sample's time point: persistent/refractory GD, antithyroid drugs over 5 years with positive TRAb. Following extraction of RNA from PBMCs, that RNA was used to make the TCR library. With iRepertoire HTBI primers and Arm-PCR of CDR3 regions, TCR beta libraries were built. In TCRdb, the multiplex PCR reads were re-called with MiXCR into one record per CDR3 protein. Of fewer than 400,000 distinct CDR3 sequences in the sample, 20% to 25% were seen once. The chain couples TRBV6-1 to TRBJ1-5, with 8 positions matching TRBD1. Here the sequenced sample was peripheral blood mononuclear cells (PBMCs), taken when the disease was refractory, from a patient treated with antithyroid drugs. This sequence was found in a female donor with Graves disease. CDR3 in amino acids: CASSPKGQAFNQPQHF. The CDR3 DNA follows: TGTGCCAGCAGTCCCAAGGGACAGGCGTTCAATCAGCCCCAGCATTTT.